This T cell receptor (beta chain) was found in a study of T-cell reconstitution after alpha-beta-depleted transplantation in children (dated by TCRdb to the mid-2010s). About the study as a whole: Using TCR repertoire profiling, the study quantitatively followed how T-cell immune reconstitution unfolded in children after TCRalphabeta/CD19-depleted allogeneic hematopoietic cell transplantation. The full study reports these points: The frequencies of hyperexpanded clones fell over the following months, and after one year, T-cell counts and TCRbeta diversity were mostly attributed to newly produced T cells. The high TCRbeta diversity at day 60 in some patients was ascribed to recipient T cells and intrathymic progenitors that had survived conditioning. Apparently early alphabetaT-cell count recovery about two months after transplant reportedly relied on only several hundred rapidly expanded clones derived from non-depleted graft cells.

The sample's treatment or condition label, in plain terms: allogeneic hematopoietic cell transplantation with graft depleted of TCRalphabeta T cells and CD19 B cells. TCRalphabeta/CD19-depleted allogeneic hematopoietic cell grafts were given to the transplant recipients, all of whom were children. This clonotype was seen a few times. Its antigen remains unidentified. No base-level quality is on record; no much larger clone is a single base apart. CDR1 and CDR2 are drawn from the germline V gene (reference sequence): LGHDT, YNNKEL. The CDR3, cysteine through phenylalanine, is 19 amino acids long. Just the 57-base CDR3 DNA is kept, in frame starting at base 1. The germline V end is reduced by 4 bases and the J end by 5 bases; junction bases left unmatched: 17. The method behind the library was PCR. For sequencing, an Illumina HiSeq 2500 was employed. Molecular barcoding was employed in the preparation of TCR libraries, with unique molecular identifiers being used to normalize TCRbeta repertoire quantification. TCRdb applied fastp at Q25 and MiXCR to the public reads, then kept only in-frame beta chains. Identical CDR3 protein sequences are pooled into one entry, listed with their most common genes and DNA. This sample comprises about 300,000 distinct CDR3 sequences, roughly 9.1% of them detected only once. The top ten constitute approximately 7% of the sample.

The clonotype originates from a boy younger than two with acute myeloid leukemia, due to receive a stem cell transplant. The chain is assembled from TRBV3-1 and TRBJ2-5; the central 12 bases match TRBD2. The input for sequencing was PBMCs, taken before TCRalphabeta/CD19-depleted stem cell transplant. The CDR3 corresponds to CASSPNSRLAGAEWETQYF. The DNA reads as follows: TGTGCCAGCAGCCCCAATTCCCGACTAGCGGGAGCAGAATGGGAGACCCAGTACTTC.